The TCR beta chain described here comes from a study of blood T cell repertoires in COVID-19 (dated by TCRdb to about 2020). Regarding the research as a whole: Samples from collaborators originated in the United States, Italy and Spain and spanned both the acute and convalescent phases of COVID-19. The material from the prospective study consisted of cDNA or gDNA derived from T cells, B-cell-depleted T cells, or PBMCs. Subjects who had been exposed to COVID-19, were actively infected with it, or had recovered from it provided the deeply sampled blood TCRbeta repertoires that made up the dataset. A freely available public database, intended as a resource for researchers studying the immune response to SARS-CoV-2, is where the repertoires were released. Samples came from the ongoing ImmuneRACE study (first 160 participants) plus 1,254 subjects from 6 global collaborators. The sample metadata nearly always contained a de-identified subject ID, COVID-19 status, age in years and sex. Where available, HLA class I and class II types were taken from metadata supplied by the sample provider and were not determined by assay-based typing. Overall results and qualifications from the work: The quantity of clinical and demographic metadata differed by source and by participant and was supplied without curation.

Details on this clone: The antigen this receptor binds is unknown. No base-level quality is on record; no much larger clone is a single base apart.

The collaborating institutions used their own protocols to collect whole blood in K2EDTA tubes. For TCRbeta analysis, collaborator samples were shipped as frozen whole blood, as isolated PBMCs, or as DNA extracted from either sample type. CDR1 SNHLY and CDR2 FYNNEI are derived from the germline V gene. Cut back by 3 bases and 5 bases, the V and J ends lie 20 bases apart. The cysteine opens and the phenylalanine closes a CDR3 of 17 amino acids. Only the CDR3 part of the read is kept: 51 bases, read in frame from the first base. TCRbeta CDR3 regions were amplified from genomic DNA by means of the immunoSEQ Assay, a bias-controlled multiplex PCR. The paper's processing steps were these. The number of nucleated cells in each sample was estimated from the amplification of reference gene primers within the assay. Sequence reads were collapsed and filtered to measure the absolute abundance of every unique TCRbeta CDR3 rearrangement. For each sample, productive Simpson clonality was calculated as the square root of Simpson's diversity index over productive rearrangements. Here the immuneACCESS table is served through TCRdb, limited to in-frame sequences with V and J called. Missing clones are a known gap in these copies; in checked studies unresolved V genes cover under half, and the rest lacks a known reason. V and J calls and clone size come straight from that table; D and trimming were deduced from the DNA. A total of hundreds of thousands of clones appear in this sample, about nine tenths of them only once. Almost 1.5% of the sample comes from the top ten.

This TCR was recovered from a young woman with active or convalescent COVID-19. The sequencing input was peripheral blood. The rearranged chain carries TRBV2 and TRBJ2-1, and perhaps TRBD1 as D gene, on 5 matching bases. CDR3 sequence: CASSDSRSMGQNNEQFF. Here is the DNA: TGTGCCAGCAGTGACTCACGTTCAATGGGGCAAAACAATGAGCAGTTCTTC. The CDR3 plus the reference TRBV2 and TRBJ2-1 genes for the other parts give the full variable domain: EPEVTQTPSHQVTQMGQEVILRCVPISNHLYFYWYRQILGQKVEFLVSFYNNEISEKSEIFDDQFSVERPDGSNFTLKIRSTKLEDSAMYFCASSDSRSMGQNNEQFFGPGTRLTVL.